Sequencing of this T cell receptor beta chain was carried out in a study of T cells in women clearing cervical HPV infection. Only in-frame clones appear in the TCRdb table, and some are missing; sequencing was by immunoSEQ multiplex PCR. The table lists 31,000 or so clones. In the case of this clone: The read falls 3 residues short of the CDR3 end, and the missing part is taken from the germline J gene.

CDR1 GTSNPN and CDR2 SVGIG come from the germline V gene (reference sequence). The V end lost 2 bases, the J end lost 6 bases, and 13 bases lay between the germline ends. The CDR3 totals 14 residues. Sample: blood buffy coat. This receptor was obtained from a woman aged 18 to 75 with a cervical HPV16 infection that either progressed to CIN3+ or cleared (not recorded which). The chain joins TRBV30 to TRBJ2-2; D possibly corresponds to TRBD2 (5 bases). The sequenced part of the CDR3 DNA is TGTGCCTGGAGTTTCTCCCCGCGGGCCGGGGAG. It codes for CAWSFSPRAGE. The full CDR3 sequence reads CAWSFSPRAGELFF.